This T cell receptor (beta chain) came from a study of blood T cell repertoires in COVID-19. Overall study context: Samples of COVID-19 (acute and convalescent) were obtained from the United States, Italy and Spain. T cells, B-cell-depleted T cells, or PBMCs supplied cDNA or gDNA.

The CDR3 is made up of 11 amino acids. V was cut by 5 bases and J by 8 bases, with 8 bases left in between. Germline loops: CDR1 SGHAT, CDR2 FQNNGV. In the original workflow: Counts of nucleated cells, estimated from reference gene primer amplification, were obtained. Libraries were prepared by immunoSEQ multiplex PCR; TCRdb keeps only in-frame clonotypes and omits some of them. V and J calls and clone size are those listed in that table; D and trimming were worked out from the DNA. The data hold under 250,000 clones, with 70% to 90% observed a single time. This sequence originates from an older woman with active or convalescent COVID-19. The sequencing sample was made of peripheral blood. The rearrangement joins TRBV11-2 to TRBJ2-3; D is uncertain. The CDR3: CASSPTGTQYF. The CDR3 nucleotides are TGTGCCAGCAGCCCTACCGGTACGCAGTATTTT.